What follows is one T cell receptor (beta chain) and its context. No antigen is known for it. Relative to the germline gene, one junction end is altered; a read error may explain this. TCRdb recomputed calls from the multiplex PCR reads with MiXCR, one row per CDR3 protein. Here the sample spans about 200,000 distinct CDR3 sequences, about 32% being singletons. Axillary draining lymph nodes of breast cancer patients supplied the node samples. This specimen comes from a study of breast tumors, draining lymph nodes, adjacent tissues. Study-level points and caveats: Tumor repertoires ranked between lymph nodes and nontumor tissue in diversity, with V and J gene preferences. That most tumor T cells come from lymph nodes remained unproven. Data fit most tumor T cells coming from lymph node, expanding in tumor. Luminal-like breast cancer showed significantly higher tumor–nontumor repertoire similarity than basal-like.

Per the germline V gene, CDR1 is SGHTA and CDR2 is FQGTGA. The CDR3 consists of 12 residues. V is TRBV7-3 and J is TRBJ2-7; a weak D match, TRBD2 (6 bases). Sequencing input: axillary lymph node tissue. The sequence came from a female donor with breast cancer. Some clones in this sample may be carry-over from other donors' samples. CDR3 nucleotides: TGTGCCAGCAGCTATTCCCCGGGGGAGCAGCACTTC. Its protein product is CASSYSPGEQHF.